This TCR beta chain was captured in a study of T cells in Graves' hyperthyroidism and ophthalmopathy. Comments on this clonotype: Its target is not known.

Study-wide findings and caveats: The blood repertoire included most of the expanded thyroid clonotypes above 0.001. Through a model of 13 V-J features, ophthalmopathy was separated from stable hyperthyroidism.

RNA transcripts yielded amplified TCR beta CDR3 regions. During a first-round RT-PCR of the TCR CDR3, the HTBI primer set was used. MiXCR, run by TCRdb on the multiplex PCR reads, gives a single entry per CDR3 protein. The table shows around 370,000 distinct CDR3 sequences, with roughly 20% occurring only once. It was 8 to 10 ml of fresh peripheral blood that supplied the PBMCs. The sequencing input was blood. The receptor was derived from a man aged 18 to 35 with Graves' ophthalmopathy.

The CDR3 reads CASTSRERGAATQFF. The CDR3 region has the DNA TGTGCCAGTACCTCCCGGGAGCGGGGGGCGGCAACTCAGTTCTTC. The V gene is TRBV19, the J gene TRBJ2-1, with TRBD2 matching 9 bases. This CDR3 is built from 15 residues. Trimming cost V 7 bases and J 13 bases; bases outside gene matches: 17. Germline-derived CDR1 and CDR2 are LNHDA and SQIVND (reference sequence).